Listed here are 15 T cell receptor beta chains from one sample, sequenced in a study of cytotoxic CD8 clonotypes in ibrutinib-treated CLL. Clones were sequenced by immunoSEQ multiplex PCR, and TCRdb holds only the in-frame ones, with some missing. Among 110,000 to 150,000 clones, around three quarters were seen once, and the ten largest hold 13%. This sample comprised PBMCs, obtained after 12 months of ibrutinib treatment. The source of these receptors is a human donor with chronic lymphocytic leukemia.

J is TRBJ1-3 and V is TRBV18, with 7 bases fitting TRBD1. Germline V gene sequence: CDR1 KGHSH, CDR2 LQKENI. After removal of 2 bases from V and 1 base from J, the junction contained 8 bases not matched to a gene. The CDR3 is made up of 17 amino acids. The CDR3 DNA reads TGTGCCAGCTCACCAAGTCGACAGGGTAATTCTGGAAACACCATATATTTT. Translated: CASSPSRQGNSGNTIYF.

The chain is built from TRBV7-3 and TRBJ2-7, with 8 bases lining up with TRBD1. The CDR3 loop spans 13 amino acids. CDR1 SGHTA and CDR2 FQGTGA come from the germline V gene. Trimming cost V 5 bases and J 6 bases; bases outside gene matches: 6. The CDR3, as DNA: TGTGCCAGCAGCACGGACAGGGAGGCCGAGCAGTACTTC. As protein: CASSTDREAEQYF.

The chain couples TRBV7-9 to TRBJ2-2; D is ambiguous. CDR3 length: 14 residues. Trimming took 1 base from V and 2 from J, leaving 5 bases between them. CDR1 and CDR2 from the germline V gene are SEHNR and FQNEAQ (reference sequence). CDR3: CASSLVTNTGELFF. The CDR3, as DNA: TGTGCCAGCAGCTTAGTAACTAACACCGGGGAGCTGTTTTTT.

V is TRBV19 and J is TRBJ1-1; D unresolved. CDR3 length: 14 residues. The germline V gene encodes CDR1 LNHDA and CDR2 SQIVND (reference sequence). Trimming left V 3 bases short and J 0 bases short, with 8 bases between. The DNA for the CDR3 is TGTGCCAGTAGTATTGGGTCACTGAACACTGAAGCTTTCTTT. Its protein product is CASSIGSLNTEAFF. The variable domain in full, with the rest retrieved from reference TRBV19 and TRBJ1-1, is DGGITQSPKYLFRKEGQNVTLSCEQNLNHDAMYWYRQDPGQGLRLIYYSQIVNDFQKGDIAEGYSVSREKKESFPLTVTSAQKNPTAFYLCASSIGSLNTEAFFGQGTRLTVV.

The CDR3 sequence is CASSQDSTGTGGFEQYF. In nucleotides, the CDR3 is TGCGCCAGCAGCCAGGACTCTACCGGGACAGGGGGTTTCGAGCAGTACTTC. The gene calls are TRBV4-3 and TRBJ2-7, with 11 nucleotides matching TRBD1. Germline-derived CDR1 and CDR2 are LGHNA and YSLEER. The length of the CDR3 is 17 residues. Germline trimming cut 3 bases from V and 6 bases from J; bases unmatched to any gene: 13.

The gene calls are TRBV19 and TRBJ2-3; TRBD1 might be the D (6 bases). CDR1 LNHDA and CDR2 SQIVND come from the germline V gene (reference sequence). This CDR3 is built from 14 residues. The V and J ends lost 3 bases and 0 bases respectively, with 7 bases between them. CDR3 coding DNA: TGTGCCAGTAGTATGAGGGGGAGCACAGATACGCAGTATTTT. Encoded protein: CASSMRGSTDTQYF.

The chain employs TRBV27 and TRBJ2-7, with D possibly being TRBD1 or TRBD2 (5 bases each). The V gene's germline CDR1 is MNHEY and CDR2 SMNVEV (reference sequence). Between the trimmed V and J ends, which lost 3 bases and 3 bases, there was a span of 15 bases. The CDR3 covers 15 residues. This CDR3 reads CASSFTGLSRYEQYF. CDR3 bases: TGTGCCAGCAGTTTTACAGGACTGTCTCGCTACGAGCAGTACTTC.

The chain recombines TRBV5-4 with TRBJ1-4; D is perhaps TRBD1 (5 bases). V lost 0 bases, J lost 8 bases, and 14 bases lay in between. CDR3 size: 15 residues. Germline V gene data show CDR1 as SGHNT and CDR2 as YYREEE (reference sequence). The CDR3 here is CASSLAGGWGEKLFF. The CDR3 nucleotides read TGTGCCAGCAGCTTGGCCGGCGGCTGGGGCGAAAAACTGTTTTTT.

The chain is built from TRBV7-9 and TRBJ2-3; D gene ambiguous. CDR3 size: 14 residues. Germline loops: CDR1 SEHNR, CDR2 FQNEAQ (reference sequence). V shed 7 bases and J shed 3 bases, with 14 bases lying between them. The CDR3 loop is CASILVGQTDTQYF. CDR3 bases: TGTGCCAGCATCCTTGTCGGGCAGACAGATACGCAGTATTTT.

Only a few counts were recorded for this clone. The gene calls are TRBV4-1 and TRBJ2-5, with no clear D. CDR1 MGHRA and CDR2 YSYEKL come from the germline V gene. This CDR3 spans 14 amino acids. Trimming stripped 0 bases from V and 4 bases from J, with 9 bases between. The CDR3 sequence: CASSQEGGSETQYF. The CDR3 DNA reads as TGCGCCAGCAGCCAAGAAGGCGGTTCAGAGACCCAGTACTTC.

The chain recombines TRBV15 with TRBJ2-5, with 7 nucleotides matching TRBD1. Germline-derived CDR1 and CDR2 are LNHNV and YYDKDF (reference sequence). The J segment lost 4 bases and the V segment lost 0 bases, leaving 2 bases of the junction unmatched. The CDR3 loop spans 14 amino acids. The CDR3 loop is CATSRDPGGETQYF. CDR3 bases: TGTGCCACCAGCAGAGATCCAGGGGGAGAGACCCAGTACTTC.

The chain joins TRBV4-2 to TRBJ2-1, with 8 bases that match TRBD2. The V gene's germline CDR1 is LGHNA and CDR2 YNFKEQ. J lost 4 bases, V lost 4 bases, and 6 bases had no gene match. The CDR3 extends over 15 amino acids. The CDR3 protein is CASSPFRGGYNEQFF. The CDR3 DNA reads TGTGCCAGCAGCCCCTTCCGGGGGGGATACAATGAGCAGTTCTTC.

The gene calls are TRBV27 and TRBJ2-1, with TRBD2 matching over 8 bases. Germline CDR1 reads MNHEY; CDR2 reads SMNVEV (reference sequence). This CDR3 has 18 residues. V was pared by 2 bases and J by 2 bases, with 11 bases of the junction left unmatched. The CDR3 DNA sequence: TGTGCCAGCAGTTTAGGCCGGGAGGGCCTTGACCCCTACAATGAGCAGTTCTTC. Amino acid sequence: CASSLGREGLDPYNEQFF.

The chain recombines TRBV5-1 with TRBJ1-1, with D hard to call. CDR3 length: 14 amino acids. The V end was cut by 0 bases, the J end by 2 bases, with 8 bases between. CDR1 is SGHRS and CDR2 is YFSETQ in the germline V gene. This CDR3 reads CASSLGISNTEAFF. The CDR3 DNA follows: TGCGCCAGCAGCTTGGGAATCTCAAACACTGAAGCTTTCTTT.

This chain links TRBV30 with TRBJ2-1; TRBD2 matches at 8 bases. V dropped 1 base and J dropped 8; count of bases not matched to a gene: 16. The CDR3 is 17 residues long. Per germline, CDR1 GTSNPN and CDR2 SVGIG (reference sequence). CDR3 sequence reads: CAWSADNSGISFYEQFF. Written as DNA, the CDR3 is TGTGCCTGGAGTGCCGATAATAGCGGGATTTCTTTCTATGAGCAGTTCTTC. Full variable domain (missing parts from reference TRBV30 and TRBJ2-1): SQTIHQWPATLVQPVGSPLSLECTVEGTSNPNLYWYRQAAGRGLQLLFYSVGIGQISSEVPQNLSASRPQDRQFILSSKKLLLSDSGFYLCAWSADNSGISFYEQFFGPGTRLTVL.